This TCR beta chain was observed in a study of blood T cell repertoires in COVID-19. Study-level information: Researchers got acute and convalescent COVID-19 samples from the United States, Italy and Spain. PBMCs, B-cell-depleted T cells, or T cells were the source of the cDNA or gDNA that made up the material.

The study counted Cohort 3 donors as recovered given two negative PCRs, clearance, or symptom resolution. Authors' processing steps: Reference gene primer amplification in the assay estimated nucleated cell counts. Clones were read by immunoSEQ multiplex PCR, and TCRdb kept only the in-frame ones, dropping some. V and J calls and clone size are those listed in that table; D and trimming were worked out from the DNA. The sample includes over 250,000 clones, roughly 91% of them seen just once. V gave up 4 bases and J gave up 0 bases; unmatched junction bases: 15. The CDR3 is made up of 19 amino acids. Germline-derived CDR1 and CDR2 are LGHNA and YSLEER.

The rearrangement links TRBV4-3 to TRBJ2-7; 10 bases are a match to TRBD2. The clonotype comes from a middle-aged man who had recovered from COVID-19. The specimen was PBMCs or T cells enriched from blood (not recorded which). CDR3 amino acids: CASSPWLAGVQQSSYEQYF. CDR3 DNA sequence: TGCGCCAGCAGCCCCTGGCTAGCGGGAGTCCAACAGAGCTCCTACGAGCAGTACTTC.